In this sample, the clone carrying this TCR beta chain turned up a few times. What it binds is not known. Trimming took 5 bases from V and 7 from J, leaving 14 bases between them. Germline lookup yields CDR1 MDHEN and CDR2 SYDVKM. The CDR3 is 13 amino acids. This entry comes from a study of beta chain features in type 1 diabetes. Via the markers CD45RO/CCR7/CD25/CD127/CD95/CD27, stem cell-like memory, regulatory, central memory and naive CD4+ cells were sorted. Overall study findings and caveats: Naive, central memory and Treg TCRB repertoires seemed to resemble each other more closely in patients than they did in healthy donors.

What was sequenced were expressed TCRB transcripts, since all of the isolated RNA had been reverse transcribed. The study sequenced naive, central memory and regulatory T cell samples to an average of around 3.4 million reads. Here immunoSEQ multiplex PCR was the method, and the copy in TCRdb shows in-frame clones only, minus some. The sample carries hundreds of thousands of clones, around 15% recorded once. The clonotype originates from a man younger than 35 in good health. The gene calls are TRBV28 and TRBJ1-2; D may be TRBD1 (6 bases). The specimen sequenced was naive CD4+ T cells from blood. CDR3 sequence: CASSQGGLLGYTF. CDR3 coding DNA: TGTGCCAGCAGTCAAGGGGGTTTACTTGGCTACACCTTC.